This T cell receptor beta chain was obtained from a study of CD8 T cells in Susac syndrome. The sample holds one count of this clonotype. Its antigen remains unidentified. With random hexamers, roughly 0.5 to 1 ug RNA was reverse transcribed. An immunoSEQ multiplex PCR amplified TCR beta CDR3 over 54 Vbeta and 13 Jbeta. TCRdb re-called the immunoSEQ multiplex PCR reads with MiXCR, one entry per CDR3 protein. The table includes tens of thousands of distinct CDR3 sequences, around 94% detected once. CD8+ and CD4+ T cells from blood underwent TCR beta sequencing, which was carried out in a high-throughput format. TEMRA cells were FACS-enriched, with CD8+ and CD4+ T cells isolated negatively. CDR3 length: 19 residues. Looked up from germline, CDR1 is SQVTM and CDR2 is ANQGSEA. The V segment lost 7 bases and the J segment 2 bases; nucleotides outside the gene matches: 22. Broader study findings: The study's TCR sequencing and HLA analysis covered a relatively small number of individuals, and the study acknowledged this.

The source material was CD8+ T cells from PBMCs. The receptor's source is a human donor in good health. The V and J genes are TRBV29-1 and TRBJ2-3; 9 positions agree with TRBD2. CDR3 DNA: TGCAGCGCCCGAGGGCCGACTAGCGGAACCCATTACTCCACAGATACGCAGTATTTT. Translating gives CSARGPTSGTHYSTDTQYF.